These 13 T cell receptor beta chains were all obtained from the same sample, sequenced in a study of technical replicates of blood from a few donors. Profiling relied on immunoSEQ multiplex PCR, and the TCRdb table lists in-frame clones only, not all of them. The repertoire includes 45,000 to 55,000 clones, about 96% of them detected once, and roughly 0.36% sits in the top ten. Sample: T cells isolated from PBMCs. Receptors were obtained from a human donor in good health.

The genes are TRBV19 and TRBJ2-1; 7 bases are shared with TRBD1. After removal of 6 bases from V and 7 bases from J, the junction contained 6 bases not matched to a gene. Germline V gene lookup returns CDR1 LNHDA and CDR2 SQIVND (reference sequence). The CDR3 has 13 residues. This CDR3 reads CASRGGTVNEQFF. The CDR3 coding sequence is TGTGCCAGTAGAGGGGGCACGGTAAATGAGCAGTTCTTC.

This clone was detected once. The CDR3 region is CASNNFARNPQPQHF. The CDR3 DNA follows: TGTGCCAGTAATAACTTTGCTAGGAATCCTCAGCCCCAGCATTTT. V and J are TRBV19 and TRBJ1-5; no clear D. In germline, CDR1 is LNHDA, CDR2 SQIVND (reference sequence). V was trimmed by 7 bases and J by 6 bases, leaving 19 bases between them. The CDR3 is made up of 15 amino acids.

The chain carries TRBV27 and TRBJ1-1; 7 nucleotides agree with TRBD1. J lost 5 bases, V lost 3 bases, and 6 bases had no gene match. Germline V gives CDR1 MNHEY, CDR2 SMNVEV (reference sequence). The length of the CDR3 is 14 residues. The CDR3 protein is CASSFSQGQTEAFF. The DNA of the CDR3 is TGTGCCAGCAGTTTTTCACAGGGGCAAACTGAAGCTTTCTTT.

The sample holds one count of this clone. The gene calls are TRBV7-2 and TRBJ2-7, with TRBD2 as a possible D gene (5 bases). Trimming left V 1 base short and J 6 bases short, with 10 bases between. The CDR3 is made up of 13 amino acids. In germline, CDR1 is SGHTA, CDR2 FQGNSA. The CDR3: CASSLGGVLEQYF. The CDR3 DNA sequence: TGTGCCAGCAGCTTAGGGGGAGTGCTCGAGCAGTACTTC. Full variable domain (remainder filled in from reference TRBV7-2 and TRBJ2-7): GAGVSQSPSNKVTEKGKDVELRCDPISGHTALYWYRQSLGQGLEFLIYFQGNSAPDKSGLPSDRFSAERTGGSVSTLTIQRTQQEDSAVYLCASSLGGVLEQYFGPGTRLTVT.

This chain uses TRBV25-1 with TRBJ2-7; D is possibly TRBD2 (5 bases). The V and J ends lost 1 base and 5 bases respectively, with 9 bases between them. There are 13 residues in the CDR3. Germline V gene sequence: CDR1 MGHDK, CDR2 SYGVNS. CDR3 DNA sequence: TGTGCCAGCAGTGAATTCGGGCGGGACGAGCAGTACTTC. Translated, it gives CASSEFGRDEQYF.

The CDR3 loop is CASSIVTGTGDRQPQHF. CDR3 DNA sequence: TGTGCCAGTAGTATAGTTACCGGGACAGGGGATCGTCAGCCCCAGCATTTT. The chain links TRBV19 to TRBJ1-5; TRBD1 matches 10 bases. CDR1 is LNHDA, CDR2 SQIVND, per germline (reference sequence). This CDR3 has 17 amino acids. Unmatched junction bases numbered 9, after V lost 1 base and J lost 6 bases.

For the CDR3, the DNA is TGTGCCAGCAGTCCCGGACTAGCGGGAGCCAGGAATGAGCAGTTCTTC. It yields the protein CASSPGLAGARNEQFF. The V and J genes are TRBV2 and TRBJ2-1, with 13 bases identical to TRBD2. Germline loops: CDR1 SNHLY, CDR2 FYNNEI. The CDR3 contains 16 residues. V lost 5 bases to trimming and J lost 7 bases; unmatched junction nucleotides: 8.

The chain couples TRBV6-5 to TRBJ2-2, with unresolved D. Trimming cost V 6 bases and J 4 bases, with 12 bases left between them. Germline values: CDR1 MNHEY, CDR2 SVGAGI. This CDR3 is built from 14 residues. CDR3 protein: CASRPASGTGELFF. Written as DNA, the CDR3 is TGTGCCAGCAGGCCTGCCTCCGGCACCGGGGAGCTGTTTTTT.

V gene TRBV4-1 combines with J gene TRBJ2-5, with 13 bases matching TRBD2. Germline loops: CDR1 MGHRA, CDR2 YSYEKL. CDR3 length equals 14 residues. Trimming cost V 0 bases and J 11 bases; bases outside gene matches: 3. CDR3 nucleotides: TGCGCCAGCAGCCAAGAACCGGGACTAGCGGGACAGTACTTC. It encodes CASSQEPGLAGQYF.

This clone was seen once. This sequence joins TRBV5-8 and TRBJ2-7, with TRBD2 matching 11 bases. CDR1 and CDR2 from the germline V gene are SGHTS and YDEGEE. This CDR3 has 17 amino acids. With 2 bases clipped from V and 4 bases from J, the junction kept 11 bases outside the gene matches. In nucleotides, the CDR3 is TGTGCCAGCAGCTTCGGGACTAGCGGACCGACTCCTTACGAGCAGTACTTC. This translates into CASSFGTSGPTPYEQYF.

The chain uses TRBV4-1 and TRBJ1-2; unclear D gene. CDR3 length: 14 residues. Germline V CDR1 and CDR2: MGHRA, YSYEKL. The V end lost 2 bases, the J end lost 0 bases, and 7 bases lay between the germline ends. CDR3 loop: CASSQRLANYGYTF. CDR3 nucleotides: TGCGCCAGCAGCCAAAGGCTAGCTAACTATGGCTACACCTTC.

The V call is TRBV10-3, the J call TRBJ1-3; possibly TRBD1 for D (5 bases). This CDR3 has 16 residues. The germline V and J ends were trimmed by 3 bases and 3 bases, with 15 bases remaining between them. The germline V gene has CDR1 ENHRY and CDR2 SYGVKD. CDR3 amino acids: CAISDLVGADGNTIYF. For the CDR3, the DNA is TGTGCCATCAGTGATCTAGTAGGGGCAGATGGAAACACCATATATTTT.

The rearrangement joins TRBV6-1 to TRBJ2-7, with D possibly being TRBD1 (7 bases). The CDR3 covers 15 residues. V was trimmed by 5 bases and J by 3 bases, leaving 17 bases between them. CDR1 is MNHNS, CDR2 SASEGT, per germline. In nucleotides, the CDR3 is TGTGCCAGCAGTTCTCCAGGGGGGTATTACTACGAGCAGTACTTC. Residues: CASSSPGGYYYEQYF.